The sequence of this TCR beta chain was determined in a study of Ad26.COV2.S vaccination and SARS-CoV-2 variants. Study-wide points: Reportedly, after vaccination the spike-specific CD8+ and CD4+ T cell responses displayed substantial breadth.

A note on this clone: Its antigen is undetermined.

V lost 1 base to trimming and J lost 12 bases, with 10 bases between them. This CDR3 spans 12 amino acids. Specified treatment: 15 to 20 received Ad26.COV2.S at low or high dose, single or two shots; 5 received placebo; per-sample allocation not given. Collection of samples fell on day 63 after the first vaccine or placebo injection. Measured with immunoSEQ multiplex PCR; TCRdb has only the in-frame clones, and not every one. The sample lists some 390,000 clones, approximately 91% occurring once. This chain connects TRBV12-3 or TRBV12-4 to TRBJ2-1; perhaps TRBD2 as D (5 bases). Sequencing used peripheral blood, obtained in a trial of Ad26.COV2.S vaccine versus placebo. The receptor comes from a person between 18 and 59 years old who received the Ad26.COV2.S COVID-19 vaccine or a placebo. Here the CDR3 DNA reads TGTGCCAGCAGTTTAGAAACTAGACTGCAGTTCTTC. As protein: CASSLETRLQFF.